Listed here are 18 T cell receptor beta chains from one sample, sequenced in a study of blood T cells in healthy people across ages. Alongside a J-beta primer mix, a sample-barcoded 5' primer served in a second PCR lasting roughly 7 to 12 cycles. Via MiXCR, TCRdb re-called the 5' RACE reads, giving one row per CDR3 protein. The sample contains around 2 million distinct CDR3 sequences, about two fifths of which appear only once. The source material was blood. All receptors come from a human donor in good health.

The chain links TRBV2 to TRBJ2-7; TRBD2 agrees at 14 bases. The tail of the sequence fits TRBJ2-4 better, so the J call may be wrong. The germline V gene has CDR1 SNHLY and CDR2 FYNNEI. The CDR3 totals 15 residues. This CDR3 is CASSQGLAGGIIQYF. CDR3 bases: TGTGCCAGCAGCCAAGGACTAGCGGGGGGTATCATTCAGTACTTC.

This clonotype was found a few times. The gene calls are TRBV6-5 and TRBJ1-1; no clear D gene. Germline V gene sequence: CDR1 MNHEY, CDR2 SVGAGI. V lost 7 bases, J lost 0 bases, and 12 bases lay in between. This CDR3 comprises 14 residues. The CDR3 region has the DNA TGTGCCAGCACCAACGTTGGGGTGAACACTGAAGCTTTCTTT. Residues: CASTNVGVNTEAFF.

The rearrangement joins TRBV4-2 to TRBJ1-1; 7 nucleotides align to TRBD1. V was pared by 5 bases and J by 1 base, with 7 bases of the junction left unmatched. CDR1 is LGHNA, CDR2 YNFKEQ, per germline. The CDR3 has 15 residues. CDR3 sequence (DNA): TGTGCCAGCAGCACCCGGGACAGCGGGAACACTGAAGCTTTCTTT. It yields the protein CASSTRDSGNTEAFF.

This clonotype turned up a few times. The chain couples TRBV7-8 to TRBJ1-2; possible D gene TRBD1, 5 bases. Germline CDR1 is SGHVS and CDR2 is FQNEAQ. The CDR3 runs 15 residues. V was cut by 3 bases and J by 4 bases, with 15 bases left in between. The CDR3 spells CASSFRGPSGYGYTF. Here the CDR3 DNA reads TGTGCCAGCAGCTTTCGGGGACCCTCGGGCTATGGCTACACCTTC.

This clonotype was observed once. CDR3 amino acids: CASSLDQTTYEQYF. The CDR3 DNA sequence: TGTGCCAGCAGCTTGGACCAGACAACCTACGAGCAGTACTTC. V and J are TRBV5-6 and TRBJ2-7; D gene ambiguous. Trimming shortened V by 0 bases and J by 2 bases, and 9 bases separated the two germline ends. CDR1 is SGHDT and CDR2 is YYEEEE in the germline V gene. The CDR3 has 14 residues.

In this sample, this clonotype turned up a few times. The rearrangement joins TRBV5-6 to TRBJ2-7; D possibly corresponds to TRBD2 (6 bases). The CDR3 is made up of 13 amino acids. The ends were cut back, 4 bases at V and 7 bases at J, with 15 bases in the middle. Per the germline V gene, CDR1 is SGHDT and CDR2 is YYEEEE. The CDR3 sequence: CASSAGTLQEQYF. The CDR3 DNA reads TGTGCCAGCAGCGCCGGGACTTTGCAGGAGCAGTACTTC.

The chain couples TRBV10-3 to TRBJ2-5; D may match TRBD1 or TRBD2 (5 bases each). Germline loops: CDR1 ENHRY, CDR2 SYGVKD. V dropped 2 bases and J dropped 2 bases, with 9 bases sitting between them. The CDR3 sequence is 14 residues long. The CDR3 loop is CAISEGTTQETQYF. The CDR3 region has the DNA TGTGCCATCAGTGAGGGGACCACGCAAGAGACCCAGTACTTC.

The chain links TRBV2 to TRBJ1-2; D not certain. CDR3 length equals 13 residues. The germline CDR1 and CDR2 sequences are SNHLY and FYNNEI. The V gene lost 0 bases and the J gene lost 8 bases, with 10 bases spanning the gap. DNA for the CDR3: TGTGCCAGCAGTGAAGCGCTTCAGGAGGGCTACACCTTC. Translating gives CASSEALQEGYTF. Using reference TRBV2 and TRBJ1-2 for the parts outside the CDR3, the full variable domain is EPEVTQTPSHQVTQMGQEVILRCVPISNHLYFYWYRQILGQKVEFLVSFYNNEISEKSEIFDDQFSVERPDGSNFTLKIRSTKLEDSAMYFCASSEALQEGYTFGSGTRLTVV.

This clonotype was recorded a few times. This chain links TRBV4-2 with TRBJ1-2; D remains unclear. Germline lookup yields CDR1 LGHNA and CDR2 YNFKEQ. CDR3 length: 14 amino acids. Between the trimmed V and J ends, which lost 0 bases and 4 bases, there was a span of 9 bases. The CDR3 nucleotides read TGTGCCAGCAGCCAAGAACCGACTCCCTATGGCTACACCTTC. Its protein is CASSQEPTPYGYTF.

This clonotype was seen a handful of times. The chain carries TRBV4-1 and TRBJ2-5; D is possibly TRBD2 (7 bases). The CDR3 contains 16 residues. Germline V gene lookup returns CDR1 MGHRA and CDR2 YSYEKL. V was shortened by 0 bases and J by 5 bases, with 16 bases between the two germline ends. The DNA of the CDR3 is TGCGCCAGCAGCCAAGATCCGGGGGGCTTAGGGGAGACCCAGTACTTC. As protein: CASSQDPGGLGETQYF.

The DNA of the CDR3 is TGTGCCACCAGCAGAGATCCCCTGACAGGGGCCGTCGAAGCTTTCTTT. Protein product: CATSRDPLTGAVEAFF. The genes are TRBV15 and TRBJ1-1; 8 nucleotides line up with TRBD1. The CDR3 runs to 16 residues. Germline V gene sequence: CDR1 LNHNV, CDR2 YYDKDF (reference sequence). The V segment lost 0 bases and the J segment 8 bases; nucleotides outside the gene matches: 11.

The J gene is TRBJ2-3, the V gene TRBV10-2; 14 bases fit TRBD2. CDR1 is WSHSY, CDR2 SAAADI, per germline. The length of the CDR3 is 18 residues. Unmatched junction bases numbered 11, after V lost 9 bases and J lost 0 bases. CDR3 coding DNA: TGCGCCAGTCAGCGGACTAGCGGGGGGCCAGCTAGCACAGATACGCAGTATTTT. As protein: CASQRTSGGPASTDTQYF.

This clonotype was picked up a small number of times. This chain uses TRBV20-1 with TRBJ2-1; D gene unclear. Germline lookup yields CDR1 DFQATT and CDR2 SNEGSKA (reference sequence). The CDR3 contains 12 residues. Between the trimmed V and J ends, which lost 1 base and 12 bases, there was a span of 13 bases. In DNA form, the CDR3 reads TGCAGTGCTAGAGCGTGGGCGGCTAGGCAGTTCTTC. It encodes CSARAWAARQFF.

This chain links TRBV4-2 with TRBJ1-5; no clear D gene. This CDR3 region has 13 residues. The V and J ends lost 0 bases and 7 bases respectively, with 7 bases between them. Germline lookup yields CDR1 LGHNA and CDR2 YNFKEQ. The CDR3 DNA sequence: TGTGCCAGCAGCCAAGATGGGGTCCAGCCCCAGCATTTT. Translation: CASSQDGVQPQHF.

The CDR3 region is CASSLLPQGLEEQYF. For the CDR3, the DNA is TGTGCCAGCAGTTTGTTGCCTCAGGGTTTAGAGGAGCAGTACTTC. This chain links TRBV5-6 with TRBJ2-4; perhaps TRBD1 as D (5 bases). Trimming shortened V by 5 bases and J by 13 bases, and 25 bases separated the two germline ends. Germline V CDR1 and CDR2: SGHDT, YYEEEE. The CDR3 extends over 15 amino acids.

V and J are TRBV12-3 or TRBV12-4 and TRBJ1-5; TRBD1 matches 10 bases. CDR3 length: 19 residues. V dropped 5 bases and J dropped 4; count of bases not matched to a gene: 17. The CDR3 DNA reads as TGTGCCAGCAGTCCCCACCATCCGGGACAGGGGCGCGGGAATCAGCCCCAGCATTTT. This encodes CASSPHHPGQGRGNQPQHF.

The rearrangement links TRBV7-2 to TRBJ2-7; 9 nucleotides agree with TRBD1. This CDR3 comprises 15 residues. The germline V gene encodes CDR1 SGHTA and CDR2 FQGNSA. V shed 4 bases and J 4 bases; nucleotides not matched to a gene: 8. The CDR3 loop is CASSWETGGMYEQYF. The CDR3 coding sequence is TGTGCCAGCAGCTGGGAGACAGGGGGTATGTACGAGCAGTACTTC.

This chain uses TRBV5-1 with TRBJ1-5; D is perhaps TRBD1 (6 bases). Looked up from germline, CDR1 is SGHRS and CDR2 is YFSETQ. Trimming removed 4 bases from V and 2 bases from J, with 16 bases in between. This CDR3 has 16 residues. CDR3 sequence: CASSPTPRTGNQPQHF. The CDR3 DNA sequence: TGCGCCAGCAGCCCCACCCCCAGGACAGGCAATCAGCCCCAGCATTTT.